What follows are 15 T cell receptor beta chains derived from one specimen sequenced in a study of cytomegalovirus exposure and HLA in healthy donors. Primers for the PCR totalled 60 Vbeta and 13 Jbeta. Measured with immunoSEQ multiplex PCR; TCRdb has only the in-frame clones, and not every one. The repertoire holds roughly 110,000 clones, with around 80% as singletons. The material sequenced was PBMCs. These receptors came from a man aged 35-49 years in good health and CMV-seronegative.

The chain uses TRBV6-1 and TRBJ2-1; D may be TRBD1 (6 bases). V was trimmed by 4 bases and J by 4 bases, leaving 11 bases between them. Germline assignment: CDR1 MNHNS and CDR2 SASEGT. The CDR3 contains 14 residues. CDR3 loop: CASSVGQKYNEQFF. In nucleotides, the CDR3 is TGTGCCAGCAGTGTAGGACAGAAATACAATGAGCAGTTCTTC.

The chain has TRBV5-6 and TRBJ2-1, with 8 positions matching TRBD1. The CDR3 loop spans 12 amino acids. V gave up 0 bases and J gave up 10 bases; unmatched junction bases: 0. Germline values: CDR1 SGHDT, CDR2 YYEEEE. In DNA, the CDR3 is TGTGCCAGCAGCTTGGGGGACAGGGAGCAGTTCTTC. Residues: CASSLGDREQFF.

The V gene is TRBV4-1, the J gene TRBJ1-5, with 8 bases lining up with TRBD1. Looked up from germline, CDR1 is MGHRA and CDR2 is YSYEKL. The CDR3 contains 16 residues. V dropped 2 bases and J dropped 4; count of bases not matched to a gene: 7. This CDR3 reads CASSQSGQGGNQPQHF. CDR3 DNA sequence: TGCGCCAGCAGCCAAAGCGGACAGGGAGGTAATCAGCCCCAGCATTTT.

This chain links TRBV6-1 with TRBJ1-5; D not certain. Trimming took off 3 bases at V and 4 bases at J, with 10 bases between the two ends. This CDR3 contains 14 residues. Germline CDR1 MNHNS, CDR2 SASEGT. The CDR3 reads CASSDQPGNQPQHF. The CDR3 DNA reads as TGTGCCAGCAGTGACCAACCAGGAAATCAGCCCCAGCATTTT.

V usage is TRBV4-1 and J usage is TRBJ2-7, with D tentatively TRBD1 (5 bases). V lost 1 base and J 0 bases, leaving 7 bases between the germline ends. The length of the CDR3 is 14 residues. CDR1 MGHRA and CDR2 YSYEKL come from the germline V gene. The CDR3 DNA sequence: TGCGCCAGCAGCCAAGTTCAGGGCTCCTACGAGCAGTACTTC. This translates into CASSQVQGSYEQYF.

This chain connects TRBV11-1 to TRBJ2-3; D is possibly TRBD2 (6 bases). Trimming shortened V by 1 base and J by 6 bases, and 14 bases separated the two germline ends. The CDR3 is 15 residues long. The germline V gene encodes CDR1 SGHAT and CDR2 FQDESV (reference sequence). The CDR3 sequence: CASSLVGGDADTQYF. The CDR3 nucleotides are TGTGCCAGCAGCTTAGTCGGCGGGGATGCTGATACGCAGTATTTT.

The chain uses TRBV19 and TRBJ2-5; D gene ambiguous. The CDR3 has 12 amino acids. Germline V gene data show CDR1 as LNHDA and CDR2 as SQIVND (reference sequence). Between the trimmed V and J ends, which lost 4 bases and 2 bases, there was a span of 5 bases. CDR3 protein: CASSSRQETQYF. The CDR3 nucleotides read TGTGCCAGTAGTAGCCGGCAAGAGACCCAGTACTTC.

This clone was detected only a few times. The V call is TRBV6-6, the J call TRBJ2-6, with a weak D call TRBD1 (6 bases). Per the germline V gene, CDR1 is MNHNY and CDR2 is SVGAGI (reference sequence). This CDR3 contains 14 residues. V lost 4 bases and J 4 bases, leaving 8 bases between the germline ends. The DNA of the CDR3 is TGTGCCAGCAGTTCTGGACAGGGGGCCAACGTCCTGACTTTC. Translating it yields CASSSGQGANVLTF.

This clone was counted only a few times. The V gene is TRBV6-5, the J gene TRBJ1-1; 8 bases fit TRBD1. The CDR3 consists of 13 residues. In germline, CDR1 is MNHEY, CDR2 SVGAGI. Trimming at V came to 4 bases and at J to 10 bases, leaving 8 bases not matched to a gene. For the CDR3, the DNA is TGTGCCAGCAGTTCGACCCGGGACAGGTTAGCTTTCTTT. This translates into CASSSTRDRLAFF.

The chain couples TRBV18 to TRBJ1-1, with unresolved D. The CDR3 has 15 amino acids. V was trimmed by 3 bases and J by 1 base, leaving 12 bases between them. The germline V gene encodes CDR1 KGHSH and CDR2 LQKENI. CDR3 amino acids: CASSPTTRRNTEAFF. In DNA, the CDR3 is TGTGCCAGCTCACCCACTACCCGACGGAACACTGAAGCTTTCTTT.

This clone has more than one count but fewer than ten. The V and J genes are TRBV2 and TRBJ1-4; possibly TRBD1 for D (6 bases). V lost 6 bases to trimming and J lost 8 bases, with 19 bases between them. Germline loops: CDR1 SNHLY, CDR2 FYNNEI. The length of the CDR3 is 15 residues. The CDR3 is CASSDDRSRGEKLFF. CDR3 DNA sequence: TGTGCCAGCAGCGACGACAGGTCGAGGGGGGAAAAACTGTTTTTT.

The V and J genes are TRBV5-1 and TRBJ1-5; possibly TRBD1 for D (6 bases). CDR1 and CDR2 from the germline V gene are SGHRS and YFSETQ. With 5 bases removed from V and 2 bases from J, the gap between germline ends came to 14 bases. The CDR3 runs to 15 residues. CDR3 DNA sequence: TGCGCCAGCAGACAAGGGGGGGGAGGCAATCAGCCCCAGCATTTT. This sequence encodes CASRQGGGGNQPQHF.

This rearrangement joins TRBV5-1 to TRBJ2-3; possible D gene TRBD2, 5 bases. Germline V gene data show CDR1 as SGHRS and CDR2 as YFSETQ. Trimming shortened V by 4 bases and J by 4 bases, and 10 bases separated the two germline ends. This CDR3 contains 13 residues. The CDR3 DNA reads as TGCGCCAGCAGCCTGGGGAGCGCAGATACGCAGTATTTT. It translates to CASSLGSADTQYF.

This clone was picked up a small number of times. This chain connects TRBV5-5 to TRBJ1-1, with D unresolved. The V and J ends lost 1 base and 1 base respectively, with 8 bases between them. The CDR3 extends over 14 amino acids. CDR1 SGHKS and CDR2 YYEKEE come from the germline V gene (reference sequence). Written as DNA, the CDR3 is TGTGCCAGCAGCTTGATTCCAGGGAACACTGAAGCTTTCTTT. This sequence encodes CASSLIPGNTEAFF.

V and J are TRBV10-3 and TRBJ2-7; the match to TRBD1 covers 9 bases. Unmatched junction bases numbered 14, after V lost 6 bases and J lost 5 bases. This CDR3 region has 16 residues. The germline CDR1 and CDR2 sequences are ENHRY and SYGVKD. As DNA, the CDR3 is TGTGCCATCAGAGGCGACCCGGGACAGGGTGGAAACGAGCAGTACTTC. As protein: CAIRGDPGQGGNEQYF.